The 18 T cell receptor beta chains reported below all come from one sample, sequenced in a study of T cell responses to AZD1222 COVID-19 vaccine. Measured with immunoSEQ multiplex PCR; TCRdb has only the in-frame clones, and not every one. This repertoire shows tens of thousands of clones, more than 75% found once; its top ten account for around 15%. The sample consisted of peripheral blood, taken on day 0 of AZD1222 vaccination. Receptors originate from an adult in good health.

The chain has TRBV10-3 and TRBJ1-6; D is unclear. V was shortened by 10 bases and J by 9 bases, with 22 bases between the two germline ends. The CDR3 contains 15 residues. Germline assignment: CDR1 ENHRY and CDR2 SYGVKD. The CDR3 region has the DNA TGTGCCACCCAGCCGGGGATAGGTTTTGGTTCACCCCTCCACTTT. The encoded protein is CATQPGIGFGSPLHF.

The V and J genes are TRBV7-3 and TRBJ1-1; 9 bases agree with TRBD1. Unmatched junction bases numbered 2, after V lost 5 bases and J lost 7 bases. Per germline, CDR1 SGHTA and CDR2 FQGTGA. The CDR3 loop spans 12 amino acids. The CDR3 nucleotides read TGTGCCAGCAGCCCGGGACAGGGTGAAGCTTTCTTT. Translated: CASSPGQGEAFF.

V gene TRBV7-9 combines with J gene TRBJ2-5, with 7 bases aligning to TRBD1. Per the germline V gene, CDR1 is SEHNR and CDR2 is FQNEAQ (reference sequence). This CDR3 spans 16 amino acids. Trimming cost V 4 bases and J 2 bases; bases outside gene matches: 10. CDR3 DNA: TGTGCCAGCAGCTCACAGGGGAAGGGGCCTCAAGAGACCCAGTACTTC. It translates to CASSSQGKGPQETQYF. Full variable domain (missing parts from reference TRBV7-9 and TRBJ2-5): DTGVSQNPRHKITKRGQNVTFRCDPISEHNRLYWYRQTLGQGPEFLTYFQNEAQLEKSRLLSDRFSAERPKGSFSTLEIQRTEQGDSAMYLCASSSQGKGPQETQYFGPGTRLLVL.

Comment on this clone: It may be a read error: a sequence one base away is much more abundant. This CDR3 reads CSIRTGGAEETQYF. In DNA, the CDR3 is TGCAGCATTCGGACAGGGGGCGCGGAAGAGACCCAGTACTTC. The chain uses TRBV29-1 and TRBJ2-5; TRBD1 agrees at 11 bases. Germline CDR1 is SQVTM and CDR2 is ANQGSEA. This CDR3 comprises 14 residues. The junction had 8 bases not matched to a gene; V was cut back by 8 bases and J by 3 bases.

This chain uses TRBV6-5 with TRBJ1-5, with a possible D match to TRBD1 (5 bases). Germline V lookup: CDR1 MNHEY, CDR2 SVGAGI. Trimming removed 4 bases at V and 5 bases at J, with 12 bases between. This CDR3 has 14 amino acids. The CDR3 DNA reads TGTGCCAGCAGTTCAGGGAATTGGGATCAGCCCCAGCATTTT. This gives the protein CASSSGNWDQPQHF.

The V and J genes are TRBV5-6 and TRBJ2-5; no reliable D call. The germline V gene encodes CDR1 SGHDT and CDR2 YYEEEE. The CDR3 is 15 amino acids. V was pared by 3 bases and J by 4 bases, with 16 bases between. The CDR3, as DNA: TGTGCCAGCAGCTACGATGTTACGGGCGGAGAGACCCAGTACTTC. As protein: CASSYDVTGGETQYF.

The chain has TRBV5-1 and TRBJ1-2; D is uncertain. Germline loops: CDR1 SGHRS, CDR2 YFSETQ. Trimming stripped 4 bases from V and 0 bases from J, with 10 bases between. The CDR3 length is 14 residues. CDR3 DNA: TGCGCCAGCAGCCAGGACGGAACTAACTATGGCTACACCTTC. Protein product: CASSQDGTNYGYTF.

The rearrangement links TRBV19 to TRBJ2-2; 7 bases match TRBD1. Germline V CDR1 and CDR2: LNHDA, SQIVND (reference sequence). This CDR3 has 16 amino acids. Losses at the gene ends were 3 bases for V and 0 bases for J; bases not matched to a gene: 4. CDR3 sequence (DNA): TGTGCCAGTAGTATTTCGGGACAGCCGAACACCGGGGAGCTGTTTTTT. This encodes CASSISGQPNTGELFF.

This clone was seen a single time. The CDR3 loop reads CSGRDTEAFF. The CDR3 DNA reads TGCAGTGGCAGGGATACTGAAGCTTTCTTT. This sequence joins TRBV29-1 and TRBJ1-1; D possibly corresponds to TRBD1 (5 bases). The CDR3 covers 10 residues. In germline, CDR1 is SQVTM, CDR2 ANQGSEA.

CDR3 DNA: TGTGCCAGCAGCTTGGGGGGGACAGTTGAGCAGTACTTC. Translation gives CASSLGGTVEQYF. The J gene is TRBJ2-7, the V gene TRBV5-8; 7 bases map to TRBD1. Germline loops: CDR1 SGHTS, CDR2 YDEGEE. The CDR3 loop spans 13 amino acids. V lost 0 bases and J lost 7; bases outside the gene matches: 4.

The chain employs TRBV11-3 and TRBJ2-2; unclear D gene. V lost 1 base and J lost 4, with 4 bases in between. CDR3 length: 13 residues. Germline values: CDR1 SGHNT, CDR2 YENEEA. CDR3 sequence: CASSLGLTGELFF. CDR3 in DNA: TGTGCCAGCAGCTTAGGTCTCACCGGGGAGCTGTTTTTT.

This chain connects TRBV2 to TRBJ1-1, with 8 bases that match TRBD1. This CDR3 comprises 14 residues. V lost 8 bases to trimming and J lost 5 bases; unmatched junction nucleotides: 10. Germline V gives CDR1 SNHLY, CDR2 FYNNEI. The CDR3 DNA sequence: TGTGCCAGCTCTGGACAGGGAGGGAGTACTGAAGCTTTCTTT. Translating gives CASSGQGGSTEAFF.

This chain links TRBV5-1 with TRBJ1-2; D is undetermined. The germline V and J ends were trimmed by 4 bases and 3 bases, with 7 bases remaining between them. Per the germline V gene, CDR1 is SGHRS and CDR2 is YFSETQ. The CDR3 loop spans 12 amino acids. The CDR3 protein is CASSLDHYGYTF. Written as DNA, the CDR3 is TGCGCCAGCAGCCTCGACCACTATGGCTACACCTTC.

This rearrangement joins TRBV14 to TRBJ1-1; D is uncertain. Trimming cost V 0 bases and J 6 bases, with 8 bases left between them. The CDR3 runs 13 residues. From germline, CDR1 is SGHDN and CDR2 FVKESK. The CDR3 loop reads CASSQDIRPEAFF. For the CDR3, the DNA is TGTGCCAGCAGCCAAGATATCCGGCCTGAAGCTTTCTTT.

The V gene is TRBV5-1, the J gene TRBJ2-3; maybe TRBD1 (6 bases). This CDR3 is 15 amino acids long. Germline CDR1 SGHRS, CDR2 YFSETQ. Trimming cost V 2 bases and J 3 bases, with 13 bases left between them. CDR3 nucleotides: TGCGCCAGCAGCTTAGTACAGGGTCTAACAGATACGCAGTATTTT. Translation gives CASSLVQGLTDTQYF.

The chain employs TRBV2 and TRBJ2-7; TRBD2 matches 10 bases. Per germline, CDR1 SNHLY and CDR2 FYNNEI. The CDR3 is 14 residues long. V was pared by 10 bases and J by 1 base, with 7 bases of the junction left unmatched. The CDR3 loop is CATIPGLASYEQYF. CDR3 nucleotide sequence: TGTGCCACTATACCGGGACTAGCGTCCTACGAGCAGTACTTC.

The rearrangement uses TRBV4-3 and TRBJ2-7, with D unresolved. The CDR3 consists of 15 residues. V was trimmed by 4 bases and J by 3 bases, leaving 16 bases between them. CDR1 and CDR2 (germline): LGHNA, YSLEER. The CDR3 spells CASSLQRGPGYEQYF. For the CDR3, the DNA is TGCGCCAGCAGCCTCCAAAGAGGCCCGGGCTACGAGCAGTACTTC.

This sequence joins TRBV30 and TRBJ1-5, with D tentatively TRBD1 (5 bases). This CDR3 region has 13 residues. Germline lookup yields CDR1 GTSNPN and CDR2 SVGIG (reference sequence). Trimming shortened V by 2 bases and J by 6 bases, and 11 bases separated the two germline ends. CDR3 bases: TGTGCCTGGAGTAGAGGGGTGGGTCAGCCCCAGCATTTT. Amino acid sequence: CAWSRGVGQPQHF.